The text below deals with one T cell receptor (beta chain). Germline V gene data show CDR1 as SGHDT and CDR2 as YYEEEE. The CDR3 totals 16 residues. V was shortened by 4 bases and J by 0 bases, with 11 bases between the two germline ends. Profiling relied on immunoSEQ multiplex PCR, and the TCRdb table lists in-frame clones only, not all of them. Here the sample spans some 120,000 clones, 85% to 90% being singletons. The data belong to a study of control samples from healthy donors and cancer patients. The sequence derives from a woman aged 45 to 65 with colorectal cancer. The sequenced sample was PBMCs. The V and J genes are TRBV5-6 and TRBJ2-6; D remains unclear. Written as DNA, the CDR3 is TGTGCCAGCAGCCCCGGATGGCGCTCTGGGGCCAACGTCCTGACTTTC. Amino acids: CASSPGWRSGANVLTF. Filled out from reference TRBV5-6 and TRBJ2-6, the complete variable domain reads DAGVTQSPTHLIKTRGQQVTLRCSPKSGHDTVSWYQQALGQGPQFIFQYYEEEERQRGNFPDRFSGHQFPNYSSELNVNALLLGDSALYLCASSPGWRSGANVLTFGAGSRLTVL.